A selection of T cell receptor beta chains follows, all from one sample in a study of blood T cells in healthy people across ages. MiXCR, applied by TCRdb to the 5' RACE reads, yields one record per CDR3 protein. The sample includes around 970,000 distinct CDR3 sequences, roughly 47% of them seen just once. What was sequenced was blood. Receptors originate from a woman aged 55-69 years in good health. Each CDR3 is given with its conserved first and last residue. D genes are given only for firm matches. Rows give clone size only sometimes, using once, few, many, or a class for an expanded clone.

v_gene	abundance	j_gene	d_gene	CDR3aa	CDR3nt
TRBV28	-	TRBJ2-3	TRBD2	CASSYGLAGYTDTQYF	TGTGCCAGCAGTTACGGACTAGCGGGGTACACAGATACGCAGTATTTT
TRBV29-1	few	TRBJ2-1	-	CSVEGRTYNEQFF	TGCAGCGTTGAGGGCAGAACCTACAATGAGCAGTTCTTC
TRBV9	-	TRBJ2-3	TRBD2	CASSVDGATSGKTDTQYF	TGTGCCAGCAGCGTTGACGGAGCGACTAGCGGGAAAACAGATACGCAGTATTTT
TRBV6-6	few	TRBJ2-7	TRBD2	CASSTRLAGDGEQYF	TGTGCCAGCAGTACCAGACTAGCGGGAGATGGGGAGCAGTACTTC
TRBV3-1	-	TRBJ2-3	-	CASSQEVTGADTQYF	TGTGCCAGCAGCCAAGAGGTCACAGGTGCAGATACGCAGTATTTT
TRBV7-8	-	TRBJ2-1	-	CASSPTTGYDEQFF	TGTGCCAGCAGCCCGACCACAGGGTACGATGAGCAGTTCTTC
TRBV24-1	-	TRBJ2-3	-	CATSDLLSATDTQYF	TGTGCCACCAGTGATTTGCTATCGGCCACAGATACGCAGTATTTT
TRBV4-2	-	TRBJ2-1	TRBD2	CASSQDRGVHNEQFF	TGTGCCAGCAGCCAAGATCGGGGGGTTCACAATGAGCAGTTCTTC
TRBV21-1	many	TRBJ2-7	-	CASGGSYEQYF	TGTGCCAGCGGGGGCTCCTACGAGCAGTACTTC
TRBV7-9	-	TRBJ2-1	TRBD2	CASSPRTSGRAGLAYNEQFF	TGTGCCAGCAGCCCGCGGACTAGCGGGAGGGCCGGGTTAGCTTACAATGAGCAGTTCTTC
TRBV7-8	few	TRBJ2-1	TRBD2	CASSPGLAGYQFF	TGTGCCAGCAGCCCAGGACTAGCGGGATACCAGTTCTTC
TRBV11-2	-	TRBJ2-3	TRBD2	CASSRGLAGGSDTQYF	TGTGCCAGCAGCCGCGGACTAGCGGGAGGTTCAGATACGCAGTATTTT
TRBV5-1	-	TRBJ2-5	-	CASSPGYMETQYF	TGCGCCAGCAGCCCGGGGTACATGGAGACCCAGTACTTC
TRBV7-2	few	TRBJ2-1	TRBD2	CASSGREAYHNEQFF	TGTGCCAGCAGCGGGAGGGAGGCGTATCACAATGAGCAGTTCTTC
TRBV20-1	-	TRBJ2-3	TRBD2	CSANQFRLAGESGDTQYF	TGCAGTGCCAATCAATTCCGACTAGCGGGGGAATCAGGGGATACGCAGTATTTT
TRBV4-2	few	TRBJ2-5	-	CASSQRSGDQETQYF	TGTGCCAGCAGCCAAAGGTCAGGGGACCAAGAGACCCAGTACTTC
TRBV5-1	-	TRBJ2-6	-	CASSLEEGIPSGVLTF	TGCGCCAGCAGCTTGGAGGAGGGTATCCCCTCTGGCGTCCTGACTTTC
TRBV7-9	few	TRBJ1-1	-	CASSPGTQNTEAFF	TGTGCCAGCAGCCCGGGGACTCAGAACACTGAAGCTTTCTTT
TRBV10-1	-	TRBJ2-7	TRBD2	CAALTSGRGEQYF	TGCGCCGCTTTAACGAGCGGGAGAGGCGAGCAGTACTTC
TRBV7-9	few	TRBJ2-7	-	CAGDTVSPYEQYF	TGTGCCGGAGACACAGTATCACCCTACGAGCAGTACTTC
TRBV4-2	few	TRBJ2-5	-	CASSRMGQEETQYF	TGTGCCAGCAGCCGCATGGGACAAGAGGAGACCCAGTACTTC
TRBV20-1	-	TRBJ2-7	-	CSATPGSYYEQYF	TGCAGTGCTACCCCCGGATCTTATTACGAGCAGTACTTC
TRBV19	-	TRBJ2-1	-	CASSIGGNEQFF	TGTGCCAGTAGTATAGGGGGGAATGAGCAGTTCTTC